These 13 T cell receptor beta chains were all obtained from the same sample, sequenced in a study of T-cell reconstitution after alpha-beta-depleted transplantation in children. The TCRbeta library incorporated unique molecular identifiers. TCRdb independently ran MiXCR on the PCR reads; one entry per CDR3 protein. The table includes roughly 790,000 distinct CDR3 sequences, under 20% detected once. This sample comprised PBMCs, mostly from graft donor cells, obtained 360 days after TCRalphabeta/CD19-depleted stem cell transplant. These receptors originate from a male patient younger than 18 who had a stem cell transplant for acute lymphoblastic leukemia, so the T cells may come from the graft donor.

This clonotype was seen more than once but under ten times. This chain joins TRBV6-5 and TRBJ2-1; D not certain. CDR1 and CDR2 from the germline V gene are MNHEY and SVGAGI. Trimming stripped 8 bases from V and 3 bases from J, with 8 bases between. This CDR3 comprises 12 residues. The CDR3, as DNA: TGTGCCAGCGGGCGAAACTACAATGAGCAGTTCTTC. Residues: CASGRNYNEQFF.

This clonotype was seen only a few times. V gene TRBV7-8 combines with J gene TRBJ2-1, with D tentatively TRBD1 or TRBD2 (5 bases each). V dropped 5 bases and J dropped 0 bases, with 26 bases sitting between them. The CDR3 spans 20 residues. Germline CDR1 SGHVS, CDR2 FQNEAQ. CDR3 bases: TGTGCCAGCAGCCCCCGGGGCTCAGCCTGGCGGGCGGGCTCCTACAATGAGCAGTTCTTC. It codes for CASSPRGSAWRAGSYNEQFF. Using reference TRBV7-8 and TRBJ2-1 for the parts outside the CDR3, the full variable domain is GAGVSQSPRYKVAKRGQDVALRCDPISGHVSLFWYQQALGQGPEFLTYFQNEAQLDKSGLPSDRFFAERPEGSVSTLKIQRTQQEDSAVYLCASSPRGSAWRAGSYNEQFFGPGTRLTVL.

There are a few counts of this clonotype. The CDR3 sequence is CASSQGVTPTEQYF. The CDR3 DNA reads as TGTGCCAGCAGCCAAGGGGTGACTCCTACGGAGCAGTACTTC. The J gene is TRBJ2-7, the V gene TRBV3-1; D is ambiguous. The CDR3 extends over 14 amino acids. Germline V gene data show CDR1 as LGHDT and CDR2 as YNNKEL (reference sequence). The germline V and J ends were trimmed by 1 base and 7 bases, with 14 bases remaining between them.

This clonotype was found many times. V gene TRBV28 combines with J gene TRBJ1-2; D gene unclear. Germline-derived CDR1 and CDR2 are MDHEN and SYDVKM. This CDR3 is 11 amino acids long. Trimming pared 6 bases from V and 8 bases from J, leaving 10 bases between. CDR3 residues: CASSEVGGYTF. In DNA form, the CDR3 reads TGTGCCAGCAGCGAGGTGGGCGGCTACACCTTC.

This clonotype appeared many times. The genes are TRBV18 and TRBJ2-1; D gene ambiguous. The CDR3 extends over 14 amino acids. The germline V gene encodes CDR1 KGHSH and CDR2 LQKENI. The V gene lost 1 base and the J gene lost 4 bases, with 8 bases spanning the gap. The CDR3 sequence: CASSPLTLYNEQFF. DNA of the CDR3: TGTGCCAGCTCACCACTGACTCTATACAATGAGCAGTTCTTC.

The rearrangement joins TRBV7-3 to TRBJ2-2, with D possibly being TRBD1 or TRBD2 (5 bases each). Trimming pared 9 bases from V and 1 base from J, leaving 12 bases between. This CDR3 is 14 amino acids long. Germline loops: CDR1 SGHTA, CDR2 FQGTGA. Here the CDR3 DNA reads TGTGCCAGTGCGAGGGGTGGGAACACCGGGGAGCTGTTTTTT. Translated, it gives CASARGGNTGELFF.

This clonotype was seen a few times. The V call is TRBV12-3 or TRBV12-4, the J call TRBJ2-1; 12 bases line up with TRBD2. V was pared by 6 bases and J by 5 bases, with 8 bases of the junction left unmatched. This CDR3 spans 16 amino acids. CDR3 bases: TGTGCCAGCAGCATACTAGCGGGAGGCCGAAACAATGAGCAGTTCTTC. Amino acids: CASSILAGGRNNEQFF.

This clonotype showed up just a few times. The chain is built from TRBV27 and TRBJ2-5; D could derive from TRBD1 or TRBD2 (5 bases each). The germline V gene has CDR1 MNHEY and CDR2 SMNVEV (reference sequence). The CDR3 has 15 amino acids. V lost 3 bases and J lost 5, with 16 bases in between. The CDR3 region has the DNA TGTGCCAGCAGTTTTGGGGGATGGGCCACGGAGACCCAGTACTTC. Protein sequence: CASSFGGWATETQYF.

This clonotype was recorded a few times. The chain recombines TRBV12-3 or TRBV12-4 with TRBJ2-5, with 9 bases matching TRBD1. CDR3 length: 15 residues. V lost 7 bases to trimming and J lost 0 bases; unmatched junction nucleotides: 6. The CDR3 bases are TGTGCCAGCACAAGGGACAGGGTCGACCAAGAGACCCAGTACTTC. It encodes CASTRDRVDQETQYF.

The chain couples TRBV4-2 to TRBJ2-4, with 10 positions matching TRBD2. After removal of 4 bases from V and 1 base from J, the junction contained 13 bases not matched to a gene. Germline-derived CDR1 and CDR2 are LGHNA and YNFKEQ. The CDR3 is made up of 19 amino acids. The chain's CDR3 is CASSPALAGVIDAKNIQYF. CDR3 DNA sequence: TGTGCCAGCAGCCCAGCGCTAGCGGGAGTTATTGATGCCAAAAACATTCAGTACTTC.

This clonotype was observed a handful of times. J is TRBJ1-5 and V is TRBV20-1; no firm D call. The CDR3 has 9 residues. The V end was cut by 6 bases, the J end by 9 bases, with 6 bases between. Per germline, CDR1 DFQATT and CDR2 SNEGSKA (reference sequence). The CDR3 is CSAGRPQHF. In nucleotides, the CDR3 is TGCAGTGCCGGGCGGCCCCAGCATTTT.

In this sample, this clonotype turned up many times. The rearrangement uses TRBV29-1 and TRBJ1-1; 7 bases are shared with TRBD1. The CDR3 covers 16 residues. CDR1 and CDR2 (germline): SQVTM, ANQGSEA. The junction had 14 bases not matched to a gene; V was cut back by 6 bases and J by 1 base. Here the CDR3 DNA reads TGCAGCGTGGCGTACAGGGGCCAAAACGGGAACACTGAAGCTTTCTTT. Amino acids: CSVAYRGQNGNTEAFF. Variable domain in full (rest from reference TRBV29-1 and TRBJ1-1): SAVISQKPSRDICQRGTSLTIQCQVDSQVTMMFWYRQQPGQSLTLIATANQGSEATYESGFVIDKFPISRPNLTFSTLTVSNMSPEDSSIYLCSVAYRGQNGNTEAFFGQGTRLTVV.

The chain carries TRBV7-2 and TRBJ2-6; D not resolved. The CDR3 has 12 residues. The V and J ends lost 5 bases and 12 bases respectively, with 11 bases between them. Per germline, CDR1 SGHTA and CDR2 FQGNSA. The CDR3 bases are TGTGCCAGCAGCGCTTATGTGAGCGTCCTGACTTTC. Protein: CASSAYVSVLTF.